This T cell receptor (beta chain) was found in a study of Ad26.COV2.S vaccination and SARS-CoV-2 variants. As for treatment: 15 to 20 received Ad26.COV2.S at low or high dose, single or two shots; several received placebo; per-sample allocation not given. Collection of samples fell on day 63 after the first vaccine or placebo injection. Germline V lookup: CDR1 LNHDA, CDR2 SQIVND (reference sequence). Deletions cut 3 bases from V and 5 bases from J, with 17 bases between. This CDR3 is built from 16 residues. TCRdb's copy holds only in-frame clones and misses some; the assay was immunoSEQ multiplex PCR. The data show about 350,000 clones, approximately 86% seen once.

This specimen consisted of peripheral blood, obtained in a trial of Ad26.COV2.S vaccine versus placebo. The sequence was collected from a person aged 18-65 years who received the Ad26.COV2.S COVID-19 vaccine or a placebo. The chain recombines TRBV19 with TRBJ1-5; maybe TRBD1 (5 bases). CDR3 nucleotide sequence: TGTGCCAGTAGTATCAGAGCAGGGCCCCTATATCAGCCCCAGCATTTT. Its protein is CASSIRAGPLYQPQHF.